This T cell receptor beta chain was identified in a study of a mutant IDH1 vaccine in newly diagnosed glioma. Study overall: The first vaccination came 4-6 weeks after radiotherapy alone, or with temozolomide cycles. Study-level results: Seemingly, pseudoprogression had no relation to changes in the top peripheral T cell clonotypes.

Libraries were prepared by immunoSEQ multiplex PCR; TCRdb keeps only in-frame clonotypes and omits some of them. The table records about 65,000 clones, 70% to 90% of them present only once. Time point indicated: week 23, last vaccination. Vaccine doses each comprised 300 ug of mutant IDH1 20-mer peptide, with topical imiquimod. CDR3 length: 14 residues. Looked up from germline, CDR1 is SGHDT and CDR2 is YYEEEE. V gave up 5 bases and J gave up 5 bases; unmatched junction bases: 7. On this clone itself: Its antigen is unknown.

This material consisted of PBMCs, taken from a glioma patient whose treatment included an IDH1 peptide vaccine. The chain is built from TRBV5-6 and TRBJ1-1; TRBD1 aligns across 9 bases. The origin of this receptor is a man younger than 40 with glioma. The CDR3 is CASRADRGGTEAFF. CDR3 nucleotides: TGTGCCAGCAGGGCGGACAGGGGCGGGACTGAAGCTTTCTTT.